Listed here are 9 T cell receptor beta chains from one sample, sequenced in a study of T cell responses to AZD1222 COVID-19 vaccine. Sequencing used immunoSEQ multiplex PCR; TCRdb keeps in-frame clones, though not all of them. The sample lists under 140,000 clones, over 75% occurring once. The sequences come from peripheral blood, collected on day 0 of AZD1222 vaccination. The receptors shown here come from an adult in good health.

The V gene is TRBV3-1 (or the pseudogene TRBV3-2), the J gene TRBJ2-5; D possibly corresponds to TRBD2 (6 bases). The germline V gene has CDR1 LGHDT and CDR2 YNNKEL (reference sequence). V was trimmed by 2 bases and J by 4 bases, leaving 17 bases between them. CDR3 size: 16 residues. The CDR3 region has the DNA TGTGCCAGCAGCCAACCAGCAGGGAGGTTCCTAGAGACCCAGTACTTC. Encoded protein: CASSQPAGRFLETQYF.

The rearrangement joins TRBV5-5 to TRBJ1-2, with unresolved D. From germline, CDR1 is SGHKS and CDR2 YYEKEE (reference sequence). V was pared by 2 bases and J by 4 bases, with 12 bases between. The CDR3 sequence is 14 residues long. The CDR3 coding sequence is TGTGCCAGCAGCTTTAAGGTTCCGGGCTATGGCTACACCTTC. Translated: CASSFKVPGYGYTF.

J is TRBJ2-7 and V is TRBV2; perhaps TRBD2 as D (5 bases). The CDR3 totals 14 residues. Trimming took 8 bases from V and 4 from J, leaving 18 bases between them. Germline loops: CDR1 SNHLY, CDR2 FYNNEI. The chain's CDR3 is CASLDWLRGYEQYF. The CDR3 coding sequence is TGTGCCAGCCTGGACTGGCTTCGTGGGTACGAGCAGTACTTC.

The chain joins TRBV5-4 to TRBJ2-3; TRBD2 aligns across 10 bases. The CDR3 contains 16 residues. Germline CDR1 and CDR2: SGHNT and YYREEE (reference sequence). The V gene end was trimmed by 2 bases and the J gene end by 4 bases; junction bases not matched to a gene: 7. The CDR3 spells CASSFRTSGTPDTQYF. In DNA, the CDR3 is TGTGCCAGCAGCTTTAGGACTAGCGGAACGCCAGATACGCAGTATTTT. Filled out from reference TRBV5-4 and TRBJ2-3, the complete variable domain reads ETGVTQSPTHLIKTRGQQVTLRCSSQSGHNTVSWYQQALGQGPQFIFQYYREEENGRGNFPPRFSGLQFPNYSSELNVNALELDDSALYLCASSFRTSGTPDTQYFGPGTRLTVL.

A single count supports this clone. V usage is TRBV19 and J usage is TRBJ1-2; D is unresolved. From germline, CDR1 is LNHDA and CDR2 SQIVND (reference sequence). The CDR3 spans 14 residues. The germline V and J ends were trimmed by 7 bases and 0 bases, with 12 bases remaining between them. The DNA of the CDR3 is TGTGCCAGTATTGGACGAAACGCTAACTATGGCTACACCTTC. Residues: CASIGRNANYGYTF.

The chain combines TRBV11-2 with TRBJ2-7, with 15 bases aligning to TRBD2. Trimming cost V 3 bases and J 6 bases; bases outside gene matches: 6. Germline CDR1 and CDR2: SGHAT and FQNNGV. The CDR3 runs to 16 residues. CDR3 nucleotides: TGTGCCAGCAGCTTGGGGAGGACTAGCGGGAGGGTCGAGCAGTACTTC. Encoded protein: CASSLGRTSGRVEQYF.

The rearrangement joins TRBV6-5 to TRBJ2-1; 7 bases align to TRBD2. V was clipped by 0 bases and J by 8 bases; unmatched bases: 10. This CDR3 has 16 residues. Germline loops: CDR1 MNHEY, CDR2 SVGAGI. The CDR3 nucleotides read TGTGCCAGCAGTTACTCCATAGCGGGTGGAGGCGATGAGCAGTTCTTC. Translation: CASSYSIAGGGDEQFF.

CDR3 bases: TGTGCCAGCAGTCTTCCGGGGCGAGGAGGGGGGAACGAGCAGTACTTC. It translates to CASSLPGRGGGNEQYF. The rearrangement links TRBV28 to TRBJ2-7; D is possibly TRBD1 or TRBD2 (6 bases each). The germline CDR1 and CDR2 sequences are MDHEN and SYDVKM. Trimming took off 5 bases at V and 5 bases at J, with 22 bases between the two ends. The CDR3 runs 16 residues.

V gene TRBV7-9 combines with J gene TRBJ2-7; TRBD1 agrees at 7 bases. Germline V gene data show CDR1 as SEHNR and CDR2 as FQNEAQ (reference sequence). V lost 0 bases, J lost 5 bases, and 7 bases stayed unmatched. The CDR3 runs to 15 residues. In nucleotides, the CDR3 is TGTGCCAGCAGCTTAGCCGGGGCAGGGGGAAACGAGCAGTACTTC. Translated, it gives CASSLAGAGGNEQYF.